This TCR beta chain was documented in a study of Tregs in tolerant kidney transplant recipients. Study-level findings and limits: Biological reproducibility was not directly addressed, but technical replication error appeared minimal. In tolerant patients, donor-specific Tregs outgrew total Tregs, suggesting antigen-driven expansion. Activated donor B cell expansion appeared to reveal the most relevant donor-specific TCRbeta repertoire.

As concerns this clone: What it binds is unknown.

TCRdb's table, derived via immunoSEQ multiplex PCR, lists solely in-frame clones and lacks some. This sample yields fewer than 80,000 clones, of which less than 98% are seen a single time; around 0.34% belongs to the top ten. The TCR was taken from a human donor who received a combined kidney and bone marrow transplant. Sequenced material: Tregs from blood, taken before the transplant.

For the CDR3, the DNA is TGTGCCAGCAGACGCGACAGGACCAGAGGTTCACCCCTCCACTTT. Its protein product is CASRRDRTRGSPLHF. The genes are TRBV28 and TRBJ1-6, with a weak D call TRBD1 (6 bases). Germline CDR1 and CDR2: MDHEN and SYDVKM. V lost 6 bases, J lost 9 bases, and 18 bases lay in between. The CDR3 length is 15 residues. Using reference TRBV28 and TRBJ1-6 for the parts outside the CDR3, the full variable domain is DVKVTQSSRYLVKRTGEKVFLECVQDMDHENMFWYRQDPGLGLRLIYFSYDVKMKEKGDIPEGYSVSREKKERFSLILESASTNQTSMYLCASRRDRTRGSPLHFGNGTRLTVT.